A single sample is the source of the 11 T cell receptor beta chains below, sequenced in a study of cytomegalovirus exposure and HLA in healthy donors. With 60 Vbeta and 13 Jbeta primers, the PCR was carried out. Method: immunoSEQ multiplex PCR; TCRdb's copy keeps in-frame clones and lacks some. The sample yields some 170,000 clones, nearly 80% seen once. Sequencing was carried out using PBMCs. These TCRs come from a man aged 35-49 years in good health and CMV-seropositive.

This rearrangement joins TRBV6-5 to TRBJ1-3; 7 positions agree with TRBD1. Germline CDR1 MNHEY, CDR2 SVGAGI. CDR3 size: 14 residues. Unmatched junction bases numbered 2, after V lost 5 bases and J lost 1 base. The CDR3 DNA reads TGTGCCAGCAGTCCGACAGGGTCTGGAAACACCATATATTTT. Translating it yields CASSPTGSGNTIYF.

Concerning this clone itself: At one boundary the junction diverges from the germline segment, which might be a read error. The chain links TRBV2 to TRBJ2-4; D is perhaps TRBD1 (8 bases). This CDR3 spans 14 amino acids. The germline V gene encodes CDR1 SNHLY and CDR2 FYNNEI. The CDR3 DNA is TGTGCCAGCAAAATGACAGGGGAGGGAAACAGTCAGTACTTC. It specifies CASKMTGEGNSQYF.

This clone turned up a few times. The chain combines TRBV19 with TRBJ1-4; D is unclear. The germline V gene has CDR1 LNHDA and CDR2 SQIVND (reference sequence). The V gene lost 4 bases and the J gene lost 0 bases, with 9 bases spanning the gap. The CDR3 is 15 residues long. This chain's CDR3 is CASSTSSATNEKLFF. Written as DNA, the CDR3 is TGTGCCAGTAGTACTAGTAGCGCAACTAATGAAAAACTGTTTTTT.

The chain links TRBV10-3 to TRBJ2-1; TRBD1 matches 10 bases. The CDR3 runs 15 residues. In germline, CDR1 is ENHRY, CDR2 SYGVKD. The V segment lost 5 bases and the J segment 8 bases; nucleotides outside the gene matches: 9. The CDR3 bases are TGTGCCATCAGTCTGGGACAGGGGACTATCTATGAGCAGTTCTTC. Translated: CAISLGQGTIYEQFF.

This chain connects TRBV28 to TRBJ2-1, with 12 bases fitting TRBD2. CDR1 is MDHEN, CDR2 SYDVKM, per germline. The CDR3 totals 15 residues. J gave up 9 bases and V 6 bases, and 9 bases lay outside the gene matches. CDR3 coding DNA: TGTGCCAGCAGCTGGTCCCTAGCGGGGGGGAGTGAGCAGTTCTTC. Translating gives CASSWSLAGGSEQFF.

This chain links TRBV7-3 with TRBJ2-3, with D hard to call. This CDR3 comprises 13 residues. Germline loops: CDR1 SGHTA, CDR2 FQGTGA. V was cut by 4 bases and J by 3 bases, with 8 bases left in between. The CDR3 region has the DNA TGTGCCAGCAGCTCTCGTATTACAGATACGCAGTATTTT. Translated: CASSSRITDTQYF. Using reference TRBV7-3 and TRBJ2-3 for the parts outside the CDR3, the full variable domain is GAGVSQTPSNKVTEKGKYVELRCDPISGHTALYWYRQSLGQGPEFLIYFQGTGAADDSGLPNDRFFAVRPEGSVSTLKIQRTERGDSAVYLCASSSRITDTQYFGPGTRLTVL.

This clone was seen only once. The genes are TRBV11-3 and TRBJ2-5, with 8 bases aligning to TRBD2. The CDR3 covers 14 residues. Germline trimming cut 1 base from V and 4 bases from J; bases unmatched to any gene: 2. Germline CDR1 reads SGHNT; CDR2 reads YENEEA. This CDR3 reads CASSLVGTRETQYF. The CDR3 bases are TGTGCCAGCAGCTTAGTAGGGACTAGAGAGACCCAGTACTTC. The variable domain in full, completed from reference TRBV11-3 and TRBJ2-5, reads EAGVVQSPRYKIIEKKQPVAFWCNPISGHNTLYWYLQNLGQGPELLIRYENEEAVDDSQLPKDRFSAERLKGVDSTLKIQPAELGDSAVYLCASSLVGTRETQYFGPGTRLLVL.

The rearrangement joins TRBV7-8 to TRBJ2-2; 7 bases fit TRBD1. Losses at the gene ends were 2 bases for V and 2 bases for J; bases not matched to a gene: 5. This CDR3 contains 16 residues. From germline, CDR1 is SGHVS and CDR2 FQNEAQ. Here the CDR3 DNA reads TGTGCCAGCAGCTTACCCGGGACAGCTAACACCGGGGAGCTGTTTTTT. Residues: CASSLPGTANTGELFF.

The chain couples TRBV5-1 to TRBJ2-5; 11 bases match TRBD2. The CDR3 totals 17 residues. Germline assignment: CDR1 SGHRS and CDR2 YFSETQ. After removal of 3 bases from V and 2 bases from J, the junction contained 9 bases not matched to a gene. The CDR3 sequence: CASSSTFRLAGQETQYF. The DNA for the CDR3 is TGCGCCAGCAGCTCCACCTTCCGACTAGCGGGGCAAGAGACCCAGTACTTC.

This clone was seen a single time. Other DNA sequences in this sample translate to the same CDR3. This chain links TRBV5-1 with TRBJ2-3, with D uncertain. Germline V lookup: CDR1 SGHRS, CDR2 YFSETQ. Trimming left V 4 bases short and J 0 bases short, with 3 bases between. The CDR3 is made up of 12 amino acids. The CDR3 region is CASSPSTDTQYF. Here the CDR3 DNA reads TGCGCCAGCAGCCCTAGCACAGATACGCAGTATTTT.

The chain has TRBV6-5 and TRBJ2-1; 12 bases map to TRBD2. J lost 6 bases, V lost 7 bases, and 7 bases had no gene match. The CDR3 contains 15 residues. CDR1 and CDR2 from the germline V gene are MNHEY and SVGAGI. The CDR3: CASKRLAGVGNEQFF. The CDR3 bases are TGTGCCAGCAAACGACTAGCGGGAGTCGGCAATGAGCAGTTCTTC.